These 14 T cell receptor beta chains came from one sample sequenced in a study of regulatory T cells in long-lasting Graves disease. Libraries of TCR beta came from iRepertoire HTBI primers plus Arm-PCR of CDR3 regions. TCRdb redid the calling of the multiplex PCR reads with MiXCR, one entry per CDR3 protein. The sample has 360,000 or so distinct CDR3 sequences; around 15% are singletons. Regarding time point: newly diagnosed GD, antithyroid drugs for less than 3 months. The authors made the TCR library using RNA they extracted from PBMCs. These same data were also listed under a study on T cells in Graves' hyperthyroidism and ophthalmopathy.

The source material was peripheral blood mononuclear cells (PBMCs), sampled at new diagnosis, from a patient treated with antithyroid drugs. The receptors originated from a woman aged 18-29 years with Graves disease.

Only a few counts were recorded for this clonotype. The V gene is TRBV20-1, the J gene TRBJ2-7, with D tentatively TRBD2 (6 bases). V lost 6 bases to trimming and J lost 2 bases, with 14 bases between them. From germline, CDR1 is DFQATT and CDR2 SNEGSKA (reference sequence). The CDR3 is 13 amino acids. CDR3 bases: TGCAGTGCCTCCCCCGGACTACCCTACGAGCAGTACTTC. It encodes CSASPGLPYEQYF.

CDR3 region: CASSQDSRSSYNEQFF. The CDR3 coding sequence is TGTGCCAGCAGCCAGGATTCTCGGAGCTCCTACAATGAGCAGTTCTTC. The chain combines TRBV3-1 with TRBJ2-1, with D hard to call. CDR1 is LGHDT and CDR2 is YNNKEL in the germline V gene (reference sequence). The CDR3 consists of 16 residues. Trimming cost V 3 bases and J 0 bases, with 12 bases left between them.

This clonotype was observed many times. The genes are TRBV27 and TRBJ2-3, with a possible D match to TRBD2 (6 bases). Trimming stripped 5 bases from V and 3 bases from J, with 9 bases between. This CDR3 spans 13 amino acids. Germline CDR1 and CDR2: MNHEY and SMNVEV (reference sequence). The DNA for the CDR3 is TGTGCCAGCAGTAACGCGGGGACAGATACGCAGTATTTT. Protein: CASSNAGTDTQYF.

Note on this clonotype: This clone may be a read error of a much larger clone one base away. This rearrangement joins TRBV4-1 to TRBJ1-1; D perhaps matches TRBD1 (5 bases). The CDR3 sequence is 15 residues long. The germline V gene encodes CDR1 MGHRA and CDR2 YSYEKL. CDR3 bases: TGCGCCAGCGGCCAAGGAAGGGGTACGGGCACTGAAGCTTTCTTT. Translated: CASGQGRGTGTEAFF.

The CDR3: CSVRVPGDSPLHF. The CDR3 nucleotides read TGCAGCGTCCGTGTTCCTGGAGATTCACCCCTCCACTTT. The chain carries TRBV29-1 and TRBJ1-6; D is unresolved. The CDR3 length is 13 residues. Trimming took off 6 bases at V and 8 bases at J, with 14 bases between the two ends. Per germline, CDR1 SQVTM and CDR2 ANQGSEA.

This clonotype has ten or more counts. J is TRBJ2-5 and V is TRBV30, with D perhaps matching TRBD2 (5 bases). The CDR3 totals 13 residues. V was shortened by 3 bases and J by 3 bases, with 11 bases between the two germline ends. CDR1 is GTSNPN and CDR2 is SVGIG in the germline V gene (reference sequence). In DNA form, the CDR3 reads TGTGCCTGGAGAAGGAGGATGAAAGAGACCCAGTACTTC. Translation: CAWRRRMKETQYF. Full variable domain (missing parts from reference TRBV30 and TRBJ2-5): SQTIHQWPATLVQPVGSPLSLECTVEGTSNPNLYWYRQAAGRGLQLLFYSVGIGQISSEVPQNLSASRPQDRQFILSSKKLLLSDSGFYLCAWRRRMKETQYFGPGTRLLVL.

This clonotype was counted only a few times. The rearrangement joins TRBV19 to TRBJ2-1; 9 nucleotides agree with TRBD2. CDR3 size: 13 residues. The V gene end was trimmed by 7 bases and the J gene end by 6 bases; junction bases not matched to a gene: 4. Germline V CDR1 and CDR2: LNHDA, SQIVND (reference sequence). CDR3 loop: CASNLAGINEQFF. CDR3 sequence (DNA): TGTGCCAGTAATCTAGCGGGGATCAATGAGCAGTTCTTC.

This clonotype has only one observation. The rearrangement uses TRBV5-8 and TRBJ1-5; a possible D gene is TRBD1 (5 bases). Germline lookup yields CDR1 SGHTS and CDR2 YDEGEE. The CDR3 extends over 15 amino acids. Trimming cost V 10 bases and J 3 bases, with 20 bases left between them. The CDR3 loop reads CAPRGVLYYNQPQHF. Written as DNA, the CDR3 is TGTGCCCCTCGGGGGGTCCTTTATTACAATCAGCCCCAGCATTTT. The full variable domain, in which reference TRBV5-8 and TRBJ1-5 provide the parts outside the CDR3, is EAGVTQSPTHLIKTRGQQATLRCSPISGHTSVYWYQQALGLGLQFLLWYDEGEERNRGNFPPRFSGRQFPNYSSELNVNALELEDSALYLCAPRGVLYYNQPQHFGDGTRLSIL.

To note about this clonotype: This could be a read error, since a much larger clone is one nucleotide away. The conserved phenylalanine or tryptophan normally closing the CDR3 is absent here, so this likely arose from a read error. The gene calls are TRBV5-1 and TRBJ1-1; D might be TRBD1 (6 bases). The CDR3 extends over 15 amino acids. V lost 4 bases, J lost 1 base, and 14 bases lay in between. Germline V lookup: CDR1 SGHRS, CDR2 YFSETQ. The CDR3 spells CASSLWEQGNTEAFL. CDR3 nucleotide sequence: TGCGCCAGCAGCCTGTGGGAACAGGGGAACACTGAAGCTTTCTTG.

This clonotype was recorded many times. The rearrangement links TRBV3-1 to TRBJ2-3; TRBD1 matches at 11 bases. Germline CDR1 is LGHDT and CDR2 is YNNKEL (reference sequence). The V and J ends lost 4 bases and 8 bases, in that order; junction bases with no gene match: 8. This CDR3 is 15 amino acids long. This CDR3 reads CASSPYRDRGGTQYF. Here the CDR3 DNA reads TGTGCCAGCAGCCCGTACCGGGACAGGGGGGGTACGCAGTATTTT.

In its sample, this clonotype was seen a few times. This chain joins TRBV29-1 and TRBJ2-3; 8 positions match TRBD2. V lost 6 bases, J lost 8 bases, and 16 bases stayed unmatched. CDR3 length: 15 residues. Germline lookup yields CDR1 SQVTM and CDR2 ANQGSEA. CDR3: CSVTRLAGSGGTQYF. The CDR3 DNA is TGCAGCGTAACAAGGTTAGCGGGAAGTGGAGGTACGCAGTATTTT.

The V and J genes are TRBV20-1 and TRBJ2-7; the match to TRBD2 covers 9 bases. Per the germline V gene, CDR1 is DFQATT and CDR2 is SNEGSKA (reference sequence). The CDR3 runs to 17 residues. V lost 4 bases to trimming and J lost 2 bases; unmatched junction nucleotides: 15. CDR3 amino acids: CSANPRAGGLPTYEQYF. In DNA form, the CDR3 reads TGCAGTGCTAACCCCAGAGCGGGGGGATTACCTACCTACGAGCAGTACTTC.

This clonotype occurred many times. The chain employs TRBV20-1 and TRBJ1-4; D not resolved. V lost 3 bases to trimming and J lost 5 bases, with 10 bases between them. Looked up from germline, CDR1 is DFQATT and CDR2 is SNEGSKA (reference sequence). The CDR3 covers 13 residues. The CDR3 region is CSASRTENEKLFF. The CDR3 DNA reads as TGCAGTGCTAGTCGGACGGAGAATGAAAAACTGTTTTTT.

About this clonotype itself: Possible read error: a much larger clone is one base away. The genes are TRBV2 and TRBJ1-2, with 8 bases matching TRBD1. CDR1 SNHLY and CDR2 FYNNEI come from the germline V gene. Germline trimming cut 6 bases from V and 10 bases from J; bases unmatched to any gene: 7. The CDR3 is 12 amino acids. In DNA, the CDR3 is TGTGCCAGCAGCGGACAGGGCAATGACTACACCTTC. Amino acids: CASSGQGNDYTF.